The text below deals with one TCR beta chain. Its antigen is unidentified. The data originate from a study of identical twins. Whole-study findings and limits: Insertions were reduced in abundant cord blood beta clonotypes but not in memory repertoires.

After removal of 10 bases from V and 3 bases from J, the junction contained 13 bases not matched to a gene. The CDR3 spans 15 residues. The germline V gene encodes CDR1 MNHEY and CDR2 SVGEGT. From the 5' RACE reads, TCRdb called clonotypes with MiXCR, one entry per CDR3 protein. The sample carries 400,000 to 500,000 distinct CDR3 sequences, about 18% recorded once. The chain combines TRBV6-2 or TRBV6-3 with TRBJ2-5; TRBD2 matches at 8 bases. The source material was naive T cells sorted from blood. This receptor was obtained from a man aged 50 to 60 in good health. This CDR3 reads CAIAEWTRGEETQYF. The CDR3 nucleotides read TGTGCCATTGCAGAATGGACGCGGGGGGAAGAGACCCAGTACTTC.